This TCR beta chain came from a study of blood T cell repertoires in COVID-19 (dated by TCRdb to the early 2020s). Turning to the overall study: Samples covering the acute and convalescent phases of COVID-19 were provided by collaborators in the United States, Italy and Spain. Sample metadata almost always included a de-identified subject ID, COVID-19 status, age in years and sex. A freely available public database, intended as a resource for researchers studying the immune response to SARS-CoV-2, is where the repertoires were released. Where available, HLA class I and class II types were obtained from metadata supplied by the sample provider rather than from assay-based typing. The dataset comprised deeply sampled blood TCRbeta repertoires from subjects exposed to, actively infected with, or recovered from COVID-19. The samples were drawn from two sources: the first 160 participants of the ongoing ImmuneRACE study, and approximately 1,300 subjects contributed by 6 global collaborators. The material from the prospective study consisted of cDNA or gDNA derived from T cells, B-cell-depleted T cells, or PBMCs.

The CDR3 goes from the cysteine to the phenylalanine over 16 residues. Kept here is only the CDR3 DNA, which spans 48 bases and is read in frame from base 1. The germline V gene sets CDR1 to SNHLY and CDR2 to FYNNEI. V and J are trimmed by 3 bases and 7 bases, and the gene matches miss 5 bases of the junction. The immunoSEQ Assay, a bias-controlled multiplex PCR, was used to amplify TCRbeta CDR3 regions from genomic DNA. The paper's data handling went like this. Nucleated cell counts per sample were estimated from amplification of reference gene primers within the assay. To quantify the absolute abundance of each unique TCRbeta CDR3 rearrangement, sequence reads were collapsed and filtered. For each sample, productive Simpson clonality was calculated as the square root of Simpson's diversity index over productive rearrangements. This immuneACCESS table, as held by TCRdb, lists in-frame sequences with V and J called but not all clones. Of the missing ones, under half trace to an unresolved V gene in checked studies; the others have no known cause. V and J calls and clone size are those listed in that table; D and trimming were worked out from the DNA. The sample has hundreds of thousands of clones on record, approximately 90% of them singletons. Jointly, the top ten make up roughly 2% of the sample.

Another Seattle source contributed samples from volunteer blood donors who had recovered from COVID-19. Collaborating institutions collected whole blood in K2EDTA tubes following their own protocols. For TCRbeta analysis, collaborator samples were shipped as frozen whole blood, as isolated PBMCs, or as DNA extracted from either sample type. Study-wide conclusions, independent of this receptor: Clinical and demographic metadata were provided uncurated, with the amount varying by source and participant.

Of note for this clone: Its antigen is still unknown. Per-base qualities were not stored, and no clone one base away is much larger.

Sequenced sample: peripheral blood. The sequence was obtained from a woman aged 45 to 65 who had recovered from COVID-19. The chain is encoded by TRBV2 joined to TRBJ1-6; the central 11 bases match TRBD1. For the CDR3, the sequence is CASSDGQGAGNSPLHF. The nucleotide sequence reads TGTGCCAGCAGTGACGGACAGGGGGCTGGGAATTCACCCCTCCACTTT.